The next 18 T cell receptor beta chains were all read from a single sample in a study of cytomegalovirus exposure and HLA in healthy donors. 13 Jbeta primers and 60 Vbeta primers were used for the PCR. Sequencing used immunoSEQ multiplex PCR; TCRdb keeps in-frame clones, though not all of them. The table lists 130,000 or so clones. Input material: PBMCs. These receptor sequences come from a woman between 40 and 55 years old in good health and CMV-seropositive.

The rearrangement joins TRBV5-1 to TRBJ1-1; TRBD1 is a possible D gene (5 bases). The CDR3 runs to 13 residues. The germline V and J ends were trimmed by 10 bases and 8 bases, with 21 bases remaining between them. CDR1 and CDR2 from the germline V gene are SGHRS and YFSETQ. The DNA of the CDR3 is TGCGCCGCAGGACCACGCCAGGGAGGCGAAGCTTTCTTT. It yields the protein CAAGPRQGGEAFF.

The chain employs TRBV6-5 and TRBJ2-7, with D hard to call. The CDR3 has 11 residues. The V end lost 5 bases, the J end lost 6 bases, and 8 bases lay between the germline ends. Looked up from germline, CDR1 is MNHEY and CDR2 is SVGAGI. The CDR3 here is CASSNGLEQYF. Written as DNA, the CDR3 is TGTGCCAGCAGTAACGGTCTCGAGCAGTACTTC.

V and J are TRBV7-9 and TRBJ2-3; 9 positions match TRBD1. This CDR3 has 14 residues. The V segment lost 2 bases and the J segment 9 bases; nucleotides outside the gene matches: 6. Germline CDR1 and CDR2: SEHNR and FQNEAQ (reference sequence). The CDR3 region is CASSLRTDRGTQYF. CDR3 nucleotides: TGTGCCAGCAGCTTACGGACGGACAGGGGAACGCAGTATTTT.

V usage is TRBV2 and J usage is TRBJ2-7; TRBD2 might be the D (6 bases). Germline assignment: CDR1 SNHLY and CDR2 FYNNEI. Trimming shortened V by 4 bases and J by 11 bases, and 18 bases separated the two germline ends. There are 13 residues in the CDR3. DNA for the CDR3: TGTGCCAGCAGTGCCGGACTAAATACGAGGAAGTACTTC. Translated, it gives CASSAGLNTRKYF.

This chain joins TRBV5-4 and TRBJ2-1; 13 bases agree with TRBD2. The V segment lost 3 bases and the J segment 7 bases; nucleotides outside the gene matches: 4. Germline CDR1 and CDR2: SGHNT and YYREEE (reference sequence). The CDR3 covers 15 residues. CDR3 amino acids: CASSSRTSGSNEQFF. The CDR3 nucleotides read TGTGCCAGCAGCTCACGGACTAGCGGGAGTAATGAGCAGTTCTTC.

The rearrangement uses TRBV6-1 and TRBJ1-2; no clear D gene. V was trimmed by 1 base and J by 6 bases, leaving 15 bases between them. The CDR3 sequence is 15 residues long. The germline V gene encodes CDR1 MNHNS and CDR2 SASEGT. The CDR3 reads CASSEVGQLGHGYTF. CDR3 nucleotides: TGTGCCAGCAGTGAAGTTGGCCAACTAGGTCATGGCTACACCTTC.

CDR3 region: CASSRDRAYEQYF. The CDR3 bases are TGTGCCAGCAGCCGGGACAGGGCTTACGAGCAGTACTTC. V and J are TRBV7-6 and TRBJ2-7; 9 bases are shared with TRBD1. CDR1 and CDR2 from the germline V gene are SGHVS and FNYEAQ. CDR3 length: 13 amino acids. Germline trimming cut 5 bases from V and 4 bases from J; bases unmatched to any gene: 3.

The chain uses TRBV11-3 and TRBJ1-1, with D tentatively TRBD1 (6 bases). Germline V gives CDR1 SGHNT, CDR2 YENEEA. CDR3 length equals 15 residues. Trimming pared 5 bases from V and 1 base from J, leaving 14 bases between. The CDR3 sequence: CASSPGGQRNTEAFF. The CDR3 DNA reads TGTGCCAGCAGCCCCGGAGGACAGAGGAACACTGAAGCTTTCTTT.

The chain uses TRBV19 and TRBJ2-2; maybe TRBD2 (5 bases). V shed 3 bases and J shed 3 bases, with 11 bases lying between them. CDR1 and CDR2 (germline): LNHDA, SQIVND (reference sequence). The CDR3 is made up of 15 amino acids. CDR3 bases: TGTGCCAGTAGTATTGGAGGCGTAGACACCGGGGAGCTGTTTTTT. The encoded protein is CASSIGGVDTGELFF. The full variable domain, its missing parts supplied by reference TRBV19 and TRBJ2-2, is DGGITQSPKYLFRKEGQNVTLSCEQNLNHDAMYWYRQDPGQGLRLIYYSQIVNDFQKGDIAEGYSVSREKKESFPLTVTSAQKNPTAFYLCASSIGGVDTGELFFGEGSRLTVL.

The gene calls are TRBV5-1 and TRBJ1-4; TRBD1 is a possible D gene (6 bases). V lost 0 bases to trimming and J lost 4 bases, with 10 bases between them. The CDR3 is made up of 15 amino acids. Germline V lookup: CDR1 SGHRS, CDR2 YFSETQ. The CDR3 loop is CASSLAWGLNEKLFF. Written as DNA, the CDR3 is TGCGCCAGCAGCTTGGCTTGGGGGCTTAATGAAAAACTGTTTTTT.

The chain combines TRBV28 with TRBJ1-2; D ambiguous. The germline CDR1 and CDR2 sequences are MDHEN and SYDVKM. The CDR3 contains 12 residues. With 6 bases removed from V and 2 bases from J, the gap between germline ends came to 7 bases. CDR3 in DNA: TGTGCCAGCAGCCCTACCAACTATGGCTACACCTTC. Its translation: CASSPTNYGYTF.

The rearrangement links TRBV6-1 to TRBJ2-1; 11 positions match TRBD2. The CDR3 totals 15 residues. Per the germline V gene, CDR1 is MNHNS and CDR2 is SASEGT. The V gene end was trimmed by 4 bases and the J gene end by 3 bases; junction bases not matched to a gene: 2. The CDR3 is CASSATSGVYNEQFF. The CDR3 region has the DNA TGTGCCAGCAGTGCGACTAGCGGGGTCTACAATGAGCAGTTCTTC.

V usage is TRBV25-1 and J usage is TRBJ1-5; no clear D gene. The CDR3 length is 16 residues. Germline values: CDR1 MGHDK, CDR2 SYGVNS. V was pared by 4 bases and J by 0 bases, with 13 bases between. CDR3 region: CASSGSFGDSNQPQHF. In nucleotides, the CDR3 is TGTGCCAGCAGTGGGTCCTTCGGGGATAGCAATCAGCCCCAGCATTTT.

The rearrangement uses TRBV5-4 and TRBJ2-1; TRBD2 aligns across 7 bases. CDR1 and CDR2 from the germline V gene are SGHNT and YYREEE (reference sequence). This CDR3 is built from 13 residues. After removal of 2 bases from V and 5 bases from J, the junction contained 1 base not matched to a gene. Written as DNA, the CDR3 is TGTGCCAGCAGCTTAAGCGGGGACAATGAGCAGTTCTTC. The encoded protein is CASSLSGDNEQFF.

The CDR3 protein is CAWTTKREGPYEQYF. The CDR3 coding sequence is TGTGCCTGGACTACCAAGCGGGAGGGTCCCTACGAGCAGTACTTC. The gene calls are TRBV30 and TRBJ2-7, with TRBD2 identical over 10 bases. V lost 4 bases, J lost 2 bases, and 8 bases stayed unmatched. Germline V gives CDR1 GTSNPN, CDR2 SVGIG (reference sequence). This CDR3 is built from 15 residues.

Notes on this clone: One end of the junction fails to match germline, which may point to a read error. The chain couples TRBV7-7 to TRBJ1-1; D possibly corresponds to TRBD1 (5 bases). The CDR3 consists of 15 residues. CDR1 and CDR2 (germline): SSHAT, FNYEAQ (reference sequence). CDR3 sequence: CASSPTAGVGTEAFF. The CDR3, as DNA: TGTGCTAGCAGCCCAACGGCGGGGGTGGGCACTGAAGCTTTCTTT.

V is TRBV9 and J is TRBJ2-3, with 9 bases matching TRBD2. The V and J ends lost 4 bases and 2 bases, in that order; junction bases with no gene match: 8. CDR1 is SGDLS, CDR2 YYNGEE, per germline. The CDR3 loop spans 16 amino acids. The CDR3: CASSPKTSGNTDTQYF. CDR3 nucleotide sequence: TGTGCCAGCAGCCCCAAGACTAGCGGAAACACAGATACGCAGTATTTT.

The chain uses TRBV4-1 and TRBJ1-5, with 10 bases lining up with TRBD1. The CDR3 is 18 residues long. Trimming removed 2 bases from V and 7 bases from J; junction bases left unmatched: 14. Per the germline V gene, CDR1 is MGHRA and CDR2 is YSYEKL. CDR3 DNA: TGCGCCAGCAGCCAAATTTTGGGACAGGGGATATGGAGACAGCCCCAGCATTTT. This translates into CASSQILGQGIWRQPQHF.